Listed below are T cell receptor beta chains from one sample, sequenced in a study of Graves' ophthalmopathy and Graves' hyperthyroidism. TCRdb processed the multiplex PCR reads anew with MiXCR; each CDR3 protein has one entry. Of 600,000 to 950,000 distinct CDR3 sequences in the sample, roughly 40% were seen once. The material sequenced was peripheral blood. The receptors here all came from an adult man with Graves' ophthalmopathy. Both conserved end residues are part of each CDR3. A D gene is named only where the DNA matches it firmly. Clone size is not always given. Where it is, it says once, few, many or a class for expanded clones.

CASSFDRTEAFF,TGTGCCAGCAGCTTCGACAGAACTGAAGCTTTCTTT,TRBV25-1,NA,NA,TRBJ1-1
CASSFRGPQHF,TGTGCCAGCAGTTTTAGGGGGCCCCAGCATTTT,TRBV12-5,NA,NA,TRBJ1-5
CASSSSGGPYEQYF,TGTGCCAGCAGCTCTAGCGGGGGGCCCTACGAGCAGTACTTC,TRBV7-2,TRBD2,NA,TRBJ2-7
CASSSFQGSYEQYF,TGTGCCAGCAGTTCGTTTCAGGGATCCTACGAGCAGTACTTC,TRBV7-9,NA,NA,TRBJ2-7
CASSVRGQGVYEQYF,TGTGCCAGCAGCGTAAGGGGACAGGGGGTCTACGAGCAGTACTTC,TRBV9,TRBD1,NA,TRBJ2-7
CASSPYTEDRVGYTF,TGTGCCAGCTCACCCTATACCGAGGACAGGGTCGGCTACACCTTC,TRBV18,TRBD1,once,TRBJ1-2
CAASDSQGAEETQYF,TGTGCCGCCAGTGATTCTCAGGGGGCTGAAGAGACCCAGTACTTC,TRBV24-1,TRBD1,NA,TRBJ2-5
CASSSLGGPGTGELFF,TGTGCCAGCAGTTCCCTCGGGGGGCCGGGGACCGGGGAGCTGTTTTTT,TRBV12-3/TRBV12-4,NA,NA,TRBJ2-2
CASSFNRGYNQPQHF,TGTGCCAGCAGCTTCAACAGGGGCTACAATCAGCCCCAGCATTTT,TRBV7-2,TRBD1,many,TRBJ1-5
CASSLKGPRTGELFF,TGTGCCAGCAGCTTAAAGGGGCCGCGGACCGGGGAGCTGTTTTTT,TRBV7-9,NA,few,TRBJ2-2
CASRILTVETQYF,TGTGCCAGCAGGATCTTGACAGTAGAGACCCAGTACTTC,TRBV7-9,NA,many,TRBJ2-5
CASSLVYGKRSPLHF,TGTGCCAGCAGTTTAGTATACGGCAAGCGTTCACCCCTCCACTTT,TRBV12-3/TRBV12-4,NA,few,TRBJ1-6
CASSPRGQTLNTEAFF,TGTGCCAGCAGCCCGCGGGGACAGACTTTGAACACTGAAGCTTTCTTT,TRBV3-1,TRBD1,NA,TRBJ1-1
CASSIVGDSPLHF,TGTGCCAGCAGCATAGTAGGGGATTCACCCCTCCACTTT,TRBV7-3,NA,many,TRBJ1-6
CASSHDRSTRYNSPLHF,TGTGCCAGCAGTCACGACAGGTCCACTCGCTATAATTCACCCCTCCACTTT,TRBV5-4,NA,many,TRBJ1-6
CAIRPPGGASEAFF,TGTGCCATCAGACCCCCAGGGGGCGCGTCTGAAGCTTTCTTT,TRBV10-3,TRBD1,NA,TRBJ1-1
CASSQDSPTGSYSYTF,TGTGCCAGCAGCCAAGATTCCCCGACAGGGAGCTATAGCTACACCTTC,TRBV25-1,TRBD1,few,TRBJ1-2
CSVGGRGLMNTEAFF,TGCAGCGTCGGGGGGAGGGGACTGATGAACACTGAAGCTTTCTTT,TRBV29-1,NA,many,TRBJ1-1
CATSRTDSYGYTF,TGTGCCACCAGCAGAACCGATAGTTATGGCTACACCTTC,TRBV15,NA,NA,TRBJ1-2
CASSAGGAGNTIYF,TGTGCCAGCAGCGCCGGGGGGGCTGGAAACACCATATATTTT,TRBV9,NA,many,TRBJ1-3